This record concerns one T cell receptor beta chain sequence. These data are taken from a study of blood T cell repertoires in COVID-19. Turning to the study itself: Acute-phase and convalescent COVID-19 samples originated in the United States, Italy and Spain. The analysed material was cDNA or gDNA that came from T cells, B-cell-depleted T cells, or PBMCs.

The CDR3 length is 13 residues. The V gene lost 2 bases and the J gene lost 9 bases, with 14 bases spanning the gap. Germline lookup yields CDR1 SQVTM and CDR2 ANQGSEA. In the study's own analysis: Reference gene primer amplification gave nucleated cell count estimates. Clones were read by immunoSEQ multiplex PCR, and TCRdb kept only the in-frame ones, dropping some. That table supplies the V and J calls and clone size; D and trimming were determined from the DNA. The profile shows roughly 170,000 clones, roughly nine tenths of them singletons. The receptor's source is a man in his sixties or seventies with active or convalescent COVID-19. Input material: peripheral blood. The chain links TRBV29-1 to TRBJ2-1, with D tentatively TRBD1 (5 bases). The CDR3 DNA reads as TGCAGCGTTGAAAGGGGTGGTGGATCTGAGCAGTTCTTC. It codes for CSVERGGGSEQFF.